The subject of this entry is one T cell receptor (beta chain). It lacks a known antigen. Per-nucleotide qualities are absent, and no much larger clonotype sits a single base away. The library was produced with the immunoSEQ multiplex PCR assay. For the multiplex PCR, a mixture combining 60 forward primers for TCR Vbeta segments and 13 reverse primers for TCR Jbeta segments was used. The CDR3 region of rearranged TCR beta genes was amplified from genomic DNA by a multiplex PCR assay. On the Illumina HiSeq System, the amplified TCR beta libraries were sequenced as 87-base-pair reads. Under the source paper's analysis protocol: In a later analysis, 80 million or so unique TCR beta chains were counted across the 650 to 750 repertoires, and about 9.9 million of these chains were shared by at least two donors. A nearest-neighbor algorithm error-corrected the raw reads and collapsed the reads into unique sequences, merging closely related sequences to remove PCR and sequencing errors. To assign V, D and J gene segments, CDR3 sequences were aligned to IMGT reference sequences. For a sequence to be retained, a match of at least six nucleotides was required to both a V gene segment and a J gene segment. Rearrangements were classified as productive when the CDR3 lacked stop codons and remained in frame with V and J, and all other rearrangements were classified as non-productive. CDR3 was defined according to IMGT convention as the region running from the second conserved V-encoded cysteine to the conserved J-encoded phenylalanine. Sequences without an unambiguous match to a single V gene segment were excluded from the earlier analysis of 450 to 650 of the donors. In an earlier analysis of several hundred of the donors, V segments were called functional above 56.7% productive rearrangements and were called segregating when the between-donor standard deviation exceeded 5%. A statistical classification framework was built to diagnose cytomegalovirus status from the catalog of TCR beta chain sequences. V and J gene assignment, in a later analysis, came from comparing TCR nucleotide sequences with IMGT/GENE-DB human TR gene sequences. Using the TCRdist pipeline, a later analysis assigned CDR3 sequences along with most-parsimonious VDJ recombination scenarios. A later analysis defined each TCR beta chain by its CDR3 amino acid sequence plus V-gene family, and excluded reads lacking a unique V-gene family. In a later analysis, 500 to 650 highly shared, low-generation-probability nucleotide sequences were removed to address suspected cross-contamination and a sequencing artifact. A later analysis calculated a clonal expansion index for each public chain from normalized within-repertoire ranks of inferred template counts. In a later analysis, generation probabilities were computed using a VDJ recombination model fitted to out-of-frame rearrangements, and the results were checked against IGoR. A later analysis scored TCR-TCR, TCR-HLA and TCR-CMV co-occurrence with hypergeometric tests, applying a repertoire-size bias correction to TCR pairs. In a later analysis, false discovery rates were estimated by permuting HLA or CMV assignments 20 times. A later analysis grouped co-occurring TCRs with DBSCAN, adding TCRdist sequence similarity when clustering within HLA-allele-positive subsets. Repertoires with fewer than 30,000 or more than 120,000 public chains, plus five repertoires with anomalous nucleotide sharing, were excluded from co-occurrence clustering. TCRdb provides this immuneACCESS table in a form limited to in-frame rearrangements. Some clones are lacking; in checked studies, under half of them reflect an unresolved V gene, and why the rest are absent is not known. V, J and clone size were drawn from that table, and D and trimming were deduced from the DNA. The sample has around 160,000 clones on record, over 65% of them singletons. The leading ten clones occupy roughly 4.5% of the sample.

Trimmed from V: 5 bases; trimmed from J: 1 base; junction bases lacking a gene match: 9. Taken from the germline V gene (reference sequence), the CDR1 and CDR2 loops are SEHNR and FQNEAQ. Taken from cysteine to phenylalanine, the CDR3 has 18 residues. Just the 54-base CDR3 DNA is kept, in frame starting at base 1. This specimen belongs to a study of cytomegalovirus exposure and HLA in healthy donors (dated by TCRdb to about 2017). About the full investigation: An earlier analysis of approximately 600 of the donors reported roughly 300 Gb of sequence data and more than 90 million unique TCR beta sequences from around 200 million T cells. About 300 gigabases of sequencing data and 75 million to 85 million unique TCR sequences made up an early release that covered approximately 620 HLA-typed donors. The genetic ancestry cluster associated with self-reported Caucasian donors included 80% to 90% of the roughly 400 genotyped donors. The study was designed to test whether signatures of past pathogen exposure could be identified by cataloging public T cell receptors. The T cell repertoires of some 670 subjects were profiled by immunosequencing and related to cytomegalovirus serostatus. A separate validation cohort of some 130 different subjects was used in addition to the 666-subject first cohort. High-throughput TCR immunosequencing, statistical association of individual TCRs with disease status, and machine learning were combined to predict cytomegalovirus infection status. In a later analysis, previously published TCR beta repertoires from several hundred donors were re-analyzed and high-resolution HLA genotyping was added so that TCR occurrence patterns could be studied. Rather than using new phenotypic data, the later analysis identified candidate immune exposures from TCR beta sequences and from how often those sequences occurred across donors. An earlier analysis of 450 to 750 of the donors used high-throughput TCR beta sequencing to judge whether each TCR beta V gene segment behaved as functional or pseudogenic. Donor age, sex, ethnicity and CMV serostatus were collected together with the repertoire data. Genome-wide SNP genotypes for about three fifths of the roughly 670 donors were used in a later genetic analysis, which treated that subset as a discovery cohort. All discovery cohort repertoires had been generated using a single sequencing platform. Class I and class II HLA loci were covered by the typing at four-digit resolution. The number of typed donors differed by locus: roughly 629-630 for A, B, C, DRB1 and DQB1; about 520 for DQA1; around 580 for DPA1; and about 470 for DPB1. A handful of DR-DQ haplotypes were handled as single units for association and clustering because linkage in the cohort was strong. Among 398 genotyped donors of the cohort, an average of around 250,000 unique TCR beta nucleotide sequences was sequenced per donor, of which about 19% were non-productive.

The cohort was made up of several hundred healthy bone marrow donors. Cohort members were all nominally healthy when sampled, although unrecorded immune exposures were likely present. The donor was CMV seropositive and belonged to the group of 250 to 300 seropositive cohort members. A peripheral blood sample was provided by each donor, and peripheral blood mononuclear cells were used for TCR beta sequencing. The Qiagen DNeasy Blood Extraction Kit was used to extract genomic DNA from the blood cell samples. What the authors observed across the whole study: It was suggested by the authors that the approach could potentially be generalized to other disease states and immunological phenotypes. An earlier analysis of approximately 540 of the donors showed that most TCR beta V segments appeared in productive rearrangements either about 87% or about 30% of the time, which broadly matched IMGT annotations. A group of highly shared sequence variants was considered likely to be a technical artifact of the sequencing pipeline. Most CMV-associated TCR beta chains appeared to be HLA-restricted in a later analysis, and the HLA associations seemed to be driven largely by CMV exposure. The study gave a list of 150 to 200 TCR beta chains associated with cytomegalovirus. Because the 87-base-pair reads could not distinguish some IMGT-functional V segments, including TRBV6-2 and TRBV6-3, those segments were excluded. A later analysis reported that several top co-occurrence clusters appeared linked to parvovirus B19, influenza, CMV and Epstein-Barr virus. When HLA alleles, especially DR and DQ, strongly co-occurred, TCR associations were difficult to assign to individual alleles. Presence/absence analyses assumed roughly uniform sequencing depth across donors, an assumption that may not hold. In a later genetic analysis, fewer N-insertions in productive TCRs were reported among donors in an Asian-associated ancestry cluster than the approximately 710-donor mean. Linkage disequilibrium might explain the correlated functional status among segregating V segments, but an unknown experimental factor could not be excluded. In a later genetic analysis, a missense DCLRE1C variant was associated with V-gene and J-gene trimming of TCR beta chains, and the association was replicated in an independent cohort. In a later analysis, HLA-associated TCR beta chains were found to be more clonally expanded and to have lower generation probabilities than equally common non-associated chains. Approximately 18 rarely observed V segments, including chromosome 9 orphons, were excluded from the earlier analysis of about 610 of the donors because counts were too low. Immune exposure information for the cohort was limited to CMV serostatus. The classifier was reported to diagnose cytomegalovirus status with high specificity and sensitivity in both the original cohort and the validation cohort. HLA typing was unavailable for some donors at each locus, so association tests used only the typed subset. At a false discovery rate of 0.05, a later analysis linked 16,951 TCR beta sequences to specific HLA alleles. The cohort was sequenced for TCR beta chains only, and without alpha or paired-chain data the features that could be detected were limited. In a later analysis, the rate of TCR association differed among HLA loci, with DRB1 alleles having the most associated TCRs and HLA-C alleles having the fewest. A few of the identified cytomegalovirus-associated TCR beta chains were confirmed in vitro to be specific for cytomegalovirus antigens. A further reported finding was that TCR beta sequences accurately predicted the HLA-A and HLA-B alleles for most subjects in the first cohort. While some public TCRs were present in many individuals, most TCR sequences turned up only very rarely across donors.

Source material: PBMCs. The receptor was derived from a young man in good health and CMV-seropositive. The sequence links TRBV7-9 to TRBJ2-2, with 11 bases matching TRBD2. The CDR3 is CASSRQVGLAVNTGELFF. The nucleotide sequence is given as TGTGCCAGCAGCCGACAGGTGGGACTAGCGGTGAACACCGGGGAGCTGTTTTTT.